This T cell receptor beta chain originates from a study of T cell responses to AZD1222 COVID-19 vaccine. The ends were cut back, 4 bases at V and 9 bases at J, with 16 bases in the middle. The germline gives CDR1 SNHLY, CDR2 FYNNEI. The CDR3 length is 14 residues. Method: immunoSEQ multiplex PCR; TCRdb's copy keeps in-frame clones and lacks some. The sample contains 150,000 or so clones, 75% to 90% of which appear only once. J is TRBJ2-1 and V is TRBV2; tentative D call: TRBD1 (6 bases). The TCR comes from an adult in good health. The source was peripheral blood, collected on day 0 of AZD1222 vaccination. CDR3 nucleotide sequence: TGTGCCAGCAGTGCCCAATCGGGACAAGCTGAGCAGTTCTTC. It is translated as CASSAQSGQAEQFF.